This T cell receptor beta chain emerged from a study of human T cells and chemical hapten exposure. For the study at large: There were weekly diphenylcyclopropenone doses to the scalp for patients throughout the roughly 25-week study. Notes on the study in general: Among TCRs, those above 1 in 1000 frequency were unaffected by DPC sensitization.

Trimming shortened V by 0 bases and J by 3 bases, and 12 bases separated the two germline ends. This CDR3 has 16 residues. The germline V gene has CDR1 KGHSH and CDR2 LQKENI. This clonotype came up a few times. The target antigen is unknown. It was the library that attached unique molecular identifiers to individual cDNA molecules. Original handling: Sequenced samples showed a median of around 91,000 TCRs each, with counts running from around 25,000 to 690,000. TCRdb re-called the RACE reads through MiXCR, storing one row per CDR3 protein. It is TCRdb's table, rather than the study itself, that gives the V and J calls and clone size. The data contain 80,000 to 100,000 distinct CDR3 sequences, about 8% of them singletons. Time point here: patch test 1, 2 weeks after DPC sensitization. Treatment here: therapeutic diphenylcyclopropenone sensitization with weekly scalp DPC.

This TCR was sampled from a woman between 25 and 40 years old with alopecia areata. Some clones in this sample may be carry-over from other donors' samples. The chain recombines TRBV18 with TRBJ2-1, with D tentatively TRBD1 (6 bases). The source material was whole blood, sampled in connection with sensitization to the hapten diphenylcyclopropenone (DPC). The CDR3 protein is CASSPPRQVRYNEQFF. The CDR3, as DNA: TGTGCCAGCTCACCACCGAGACAGGTACGCTACAATGAGCAGTTCTTC.